This TCR beta chain emerged from a study of T cell changes during pregnancy in multiple sclerosis. Repertoires were generated with immunoSEQ multiplex PCR, while TCRdb's copy carries only in-frame clones and drops some. The table lists some 100,000 clones, around 92% of them singletons. Germline CDR1 reads SQVTM; CDR2 reads ANQGSEA. V gave up 1 base and J gave up 1 base, with 12 bases separating them. The CDR3 contains 15 residues. The source of this sequence is a female donor with multiple sclerosis, enrolled in a pregnancy study. The chain combines TRBV29-1 with TRBJ2-3; possible D gene TRBD2, 6 bases. The sample consisted of peripheral blood, taken after pregnancy. The CDR3 loop is CSVEGTRLGTDTQYF. The CDR3 DNA reads as TGCAGCGTTGAAGGCACAAGACTAGGCACAGATACGCAGTATTTT.